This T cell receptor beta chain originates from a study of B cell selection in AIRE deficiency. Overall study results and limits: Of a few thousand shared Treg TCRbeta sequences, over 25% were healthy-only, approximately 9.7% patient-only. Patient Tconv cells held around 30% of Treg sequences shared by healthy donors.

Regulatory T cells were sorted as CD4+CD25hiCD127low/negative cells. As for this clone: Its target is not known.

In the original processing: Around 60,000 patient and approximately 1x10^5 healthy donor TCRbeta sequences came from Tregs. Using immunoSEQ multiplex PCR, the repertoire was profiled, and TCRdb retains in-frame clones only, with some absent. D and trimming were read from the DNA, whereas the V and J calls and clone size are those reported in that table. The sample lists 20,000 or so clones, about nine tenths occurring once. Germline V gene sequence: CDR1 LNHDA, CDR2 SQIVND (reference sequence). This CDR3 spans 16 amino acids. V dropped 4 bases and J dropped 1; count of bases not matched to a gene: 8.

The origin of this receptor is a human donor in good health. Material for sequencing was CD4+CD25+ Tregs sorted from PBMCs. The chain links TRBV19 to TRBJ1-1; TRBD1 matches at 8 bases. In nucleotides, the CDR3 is TGTGCCAGTAGTACTAAACAGGGGGTAGCGAACACTGAAGCTTTCTTT. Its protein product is CASSTKQGVANTEAFF.